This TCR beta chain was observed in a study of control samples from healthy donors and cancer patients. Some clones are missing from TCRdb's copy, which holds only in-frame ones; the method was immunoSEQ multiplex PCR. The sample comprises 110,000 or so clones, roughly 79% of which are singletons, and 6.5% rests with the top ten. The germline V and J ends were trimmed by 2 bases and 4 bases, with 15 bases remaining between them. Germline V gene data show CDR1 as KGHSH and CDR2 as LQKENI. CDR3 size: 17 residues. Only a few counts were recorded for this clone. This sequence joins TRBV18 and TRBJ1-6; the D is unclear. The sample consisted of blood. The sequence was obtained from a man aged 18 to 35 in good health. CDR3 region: CASSPNTGSLYNSPLHF. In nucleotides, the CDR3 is TGTGCCAGCTCACCAAATACGGGGTCCCTATATAATTCACCCCTCCACTTT.